This T cell receptor (beta chain) was sequenced for a study of regulatory T cells in long-lasting Graves disease. This clonotype was seen many times. Its antigen is still unknown. The study, taken as a whole, reports: Newly diagnosed disease favored TRBV20-1 and TRBJ2-1 over persistent disease.

The CDR3 is 15 amino acids. The germline gives CDR1 SGHNT, CDR2 YENEEA. V trimming: 7 bases; J trimming: 2 bases; junction bases outside the gene matches: 9. This sample's time point: newly diagnosed GD, antithyroid drugs for less than 3 months. Construction of the TCR library relied on RNA isolated from PBMCs. CDR3 regions were amplified by Arm-PCR using iRepertoire HTBI primers to build TCR beta libraries. TCRdb ran MiXCR on the multiplex PCR reads and lists one entry per CDR3 protein. The sample has around 400,000 distinct CDR3 sequences, over 14% seen once. The same sample was also used in a study of T cells in Graves' hyperthyroidism and ophthalmopathy.

This TCR came from a woman aged 40 to 50 with Graves disease. This chain uses TRBV11-3 with TRBJ2-3; 7 bases are a match to TRBD2. The sequenced sample was peripheral blood mononuclear cells (PBMCs), obtained at new diagnosis, from a patient treated with antithyroid drugs. CDR3 bases: TGTGCCAGCACCTCGACTAGCAGAACCACAGATACGCAGTATTTT. Amino acid sequence: CASTSTSRTTDTQYF.